These 12 T cell receptor beta chains were all obtained from the same sample, sequenced in a study of cytomegalovirus exposure and HLA in healthy donors. In the PCR, 60 Vbeta and 13 Jbeta primers were used. Sequencing was performed with immunoSEQ multiplex PCR; in TCRdb, only in-frame clones are kept and a portion is missing. The sample lists around 120,000 clones; roughly 80% were seen once. The sequencing sample was made of PBMCs. The receptors stem from a man aged 55 to 70 in good health and CMV-seropositive.

As regards this clone: One junction end does not reproduce the germline sequence, and a read error may be involved. This chain connects TRBV5-6 to TRBJ2-7; 8 bases match TRBD1. This CDR3 spans 16 amino acids. Germline-derived CDR1 and CDR2 are SGHDT and YYEEEE. The CDR3 protein is CASSPMTGTGAYEQYF. As DNA, the CDR3 is TGTGCCAGCAGCCCAATGACCGGGACAGGCGCCTACGAGCAGTATTTC.

The chain carries TRBV7-9 and TRBJ1-4; TRBD1 matches at 11 bases. The CDR3 has 18 amino acids. V lost 2 bases and J lost 1; bases outside the gene matches: 6. The germline V gene has CDR1 SEHNR and CDR2 FQNEAQ (reference sequence). CDR3 in amino acids: CASSLYLGTGGTNEKLFF. The CDR3 nucleotides are TGTGCCAGCAGCTTATACCTCGGGACAGGGGGAACTAATGAAAAACTGTTTTTT.

The CDR3 bases are TGTGCCAGCAGCTTGGGACGGGGGAACACTGAAGCTTTCTTT. It codes for CASSLGRGNTEAFF. The J gene is TRBJ1-1, the V gene TRBV5-5; D is unresolved. Germline-derived CDR1 and CDR2 are SGHKS and YYEKEE (reference sequence). V was trimmed by 0 bases and J by 1 base, leaving 7 bases between them. CDR3 length: 14 amino acids.

The chain employs TRBV28 and TRBJ1-5, with D perhaps TRBD1 (5 bases). The CDR3 runs 15 residues. Trimming removed 6 bases at V and 4 bases at J, with 16 bases between. CDR1 and CDR2 from the germline V gene are MDHEN and SYDVKM. As DNA, the CDR3 is TGTGCCAGCAGCGCCCGGGGGGTGTCAAATCAGCCCCAGCATTTT. Translated, it gives CASSARGVSNQPQHF.

The V call is TRBV19, the J call TRBJ1-5; 7 bases line up with TRBD1. Germline loops: CDR1 LNHDA, CDR2 SQIVND (reference sequence). After removal of 6 bases from V and 4 bases from J, the junction contained 18 bases not matched to a gene. The CDR3 length is 18 residues. The CDR3 sequence is CASSPLQGRSMRNQPQHF. CDR3 nucleotides: TGTGCCAGTAGCCCTCTACAGGGGAGGTCCATGAGGAATCAGCCCCAGCATTTT.

The chain joins TRBV27 to TRBJ1-6, with TRBD1 identical over 8 bases. Trimming removed 6 bases from V and 3 bases from J; junction bases left unmatched: 10. CDR3 length: 17 residues. Germline lookup yields CDR1 MNHEY and CDR2 SMNVEV (reference sequence). CDR3 amino acids: CASSATDRDYYNSPLHF. CDR3 in DNA: TGTGCCAGCAGCGCGACGGACAGGGACTACTATAATTCACCCCTCCACTTT.

The gene calls are TRBV5-1 and TRBJ1-5; D unclear. Between the trimmed V and J ends, which lost 0 bases and 7 bases, there was a span of 11 bases. CDR3 length equals 14 residues. Per the germline V gene, CDR1 is SGHRS and CDR2 is YFSETQ. The CDR3: CASSLDGGEQPQHF. CDR3 sequence (DNA): TGCGCCAGCAGCTTGGATGGAGGAGAGCAGCCCCAGCATTTT.

V is TRBV5-5 and J is TRBJ1-3; TRBD1 might be the D (5 bases). The CDR3 loop spans 17 amino acids. The V and J ends lost 1 base and 0 bases respectively, with 14 bases between them. Germline CDR1 is SGHKS and CDR2 is YYEKEE (reference sequence). DNA of the CDR3: TGTGCCAGCAGCTTGTCCCCAGGGCCATTCTCTGGAAACACCATATATTTT. Translating gives CASSLSPGPFSGNTIYF.

The genes are TRBV7-3 and TRBJ2-5; 8 positions match TRBD2. Unmatched junction bases numbered 6, after V lost 5 bases and J lost 1 base. Germline lookup yields CDR1 SGHTA and CDR2 FQGTGA. The CDR3 has 15 amino acids. The CDR3 DNA sequence: TGTGCCAGCAGCCACGGTAGCGGGGTCCAAGAGACCCAGTACTTC. Its protein product is CASSHGSGVQETQYF.

This clone was counted a few times. The V call is TRBV7-8, the J call TRBJ2-7; TRBD2 aligns across 11 bases. Germline V lookup: CDR1 SGHVS, CDR2 FQNEAQ. Trimming removed 5 bases from V and 3 bases from J; junction bases left unmatched: 6. CDR3 length: 15 residues. The CDR3 bases are TGTGCCAGCAGCCTCACCGGGACTAGCGGCTACGAGCAGTACTTC. Translation gives CASSLTGTSGYEQYF.

Only a few counts were recorded for this clone. V gene TRBV2 combines with J gene TRBJ2-1; D possibly corresponds to TRBD2 (6 bases). The V end lost 3 bases, the J end lost 16 bases, and 13 bases lay between the germline ends. This CDR3 is 11 amino acids long. CDR1 and CDR2 from the germline V gene are SNHLY and FYNNEI. CDR3 nucleotides: TGTGCCAGCAGTGACGGTGGAGGGGAATTCTTC. It codes for CASSDGGGEFF.

Only a few counts were recorded for this clone. The gene calls are TRBV5-1 and TRBJ1-1; TRBD1 aligns across 9 bases. From germline, CDR1 is SGHRS and CDR2 YFSETQ. V trimming: 0 bases; J trimming: 5 bases; junction bases outside the gene matches: 2. This CDR3 comprises 14 residues. This CDR3 is CASSLGQGETEAFF. CDR3 bases: TGCGCCAGCAGCTTGGGACAGGGGGAAACTGAAGCTTTCTTT.